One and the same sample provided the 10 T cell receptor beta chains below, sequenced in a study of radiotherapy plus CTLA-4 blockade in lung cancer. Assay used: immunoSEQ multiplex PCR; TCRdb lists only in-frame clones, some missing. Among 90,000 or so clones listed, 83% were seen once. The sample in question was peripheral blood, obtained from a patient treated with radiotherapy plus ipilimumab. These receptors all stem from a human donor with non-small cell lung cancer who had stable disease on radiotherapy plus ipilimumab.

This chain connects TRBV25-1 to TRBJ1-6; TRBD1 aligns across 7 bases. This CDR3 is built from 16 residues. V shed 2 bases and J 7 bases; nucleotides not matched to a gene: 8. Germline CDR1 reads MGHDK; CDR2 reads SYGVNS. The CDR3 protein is CASSERGGADNSPLHF. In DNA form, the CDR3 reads TGTGCCAGCAGTGAAAGAGGGGGCGCCGACAATTCACCCCTCCACTTT.

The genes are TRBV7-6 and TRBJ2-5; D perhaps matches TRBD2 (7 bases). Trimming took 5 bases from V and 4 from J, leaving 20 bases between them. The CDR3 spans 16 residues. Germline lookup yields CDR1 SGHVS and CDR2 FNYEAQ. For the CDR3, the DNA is TGTGCCAGCAGCCCACAAAGACTAGGGGGGGTAGAGACCCAGTACTTC. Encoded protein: CASSPQRLGGVETQYF.

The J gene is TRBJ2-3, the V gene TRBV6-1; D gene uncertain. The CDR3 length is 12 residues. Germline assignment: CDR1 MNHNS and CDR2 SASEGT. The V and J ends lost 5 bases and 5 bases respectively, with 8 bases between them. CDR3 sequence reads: CASSKIGDTQYF. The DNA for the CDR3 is TGTGCCAGCAGTAAAATAGGAGATACGCAGTATTTT.

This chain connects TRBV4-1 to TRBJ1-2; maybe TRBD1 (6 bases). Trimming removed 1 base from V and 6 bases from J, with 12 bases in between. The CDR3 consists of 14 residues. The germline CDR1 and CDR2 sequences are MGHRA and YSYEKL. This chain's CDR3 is CASSQVGGPDGYTF. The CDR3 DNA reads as TGCGCCAGCAGCCAAGTAGGGGGTCCAGATGGCTACACCTTC.

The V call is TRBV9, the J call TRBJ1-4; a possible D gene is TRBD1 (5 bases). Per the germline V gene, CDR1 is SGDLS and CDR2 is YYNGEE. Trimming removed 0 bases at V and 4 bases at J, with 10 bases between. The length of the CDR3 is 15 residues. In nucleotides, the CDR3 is TGTGCCAGCAGCGTAGACATGAGGGGTAATGAAAAACTGTTTTTT. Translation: CASSVDMRGNEKLFF.

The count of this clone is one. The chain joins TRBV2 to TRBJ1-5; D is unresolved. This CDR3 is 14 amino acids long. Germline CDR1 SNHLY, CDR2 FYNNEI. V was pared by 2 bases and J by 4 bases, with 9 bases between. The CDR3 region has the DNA TGTGCCAGCAGTGAACAGAGATCAAATCAGCCCCAGCATTTT. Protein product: CASSEQRSNQPQHF.

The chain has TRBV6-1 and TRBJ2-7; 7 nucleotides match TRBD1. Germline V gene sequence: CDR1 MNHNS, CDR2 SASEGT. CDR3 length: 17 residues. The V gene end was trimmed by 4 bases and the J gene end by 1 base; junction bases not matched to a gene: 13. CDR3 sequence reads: CASSVLPPGQRSYEQYF. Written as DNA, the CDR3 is TGTGCCAGCAGTGTTCTACCTCCGGGACAGCGATCCTACGAGCAGTACTTC.

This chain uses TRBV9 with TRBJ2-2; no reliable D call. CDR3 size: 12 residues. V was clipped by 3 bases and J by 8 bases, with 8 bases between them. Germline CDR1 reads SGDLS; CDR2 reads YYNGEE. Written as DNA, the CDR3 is TGTGCCAGCAGCGCGGCCCCAGGGGAGCTGTTTTTT. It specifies CASSAAPGELFF.

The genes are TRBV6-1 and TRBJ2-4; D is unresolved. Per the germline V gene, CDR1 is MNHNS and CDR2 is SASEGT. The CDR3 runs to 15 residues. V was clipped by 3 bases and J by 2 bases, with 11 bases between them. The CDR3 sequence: CASSEEMSSKNIQYF. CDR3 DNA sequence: TGTGCCAGCAGTGAGGAAATGAGTTCCAAAAACATTCAGTACTTC.

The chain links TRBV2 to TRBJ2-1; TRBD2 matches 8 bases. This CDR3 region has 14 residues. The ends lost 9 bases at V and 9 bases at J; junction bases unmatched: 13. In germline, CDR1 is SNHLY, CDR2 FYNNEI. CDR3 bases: TGTGCCAGAAGCGGGAGCATAGATTATAGTGAGCAGTTCTTC. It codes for CARSGSIDYSEQFF.